The 23 T cell receptor beta chains below were found in one sample sequenced in a study of molecular identifiers for immune sequencing clone quantification. TCRdb re-called the PCR reads with MiXCR, one entry per CDR3 protein. The sample includes around 89,000 distinct CDR3 sequences, 15% to 20% of them seen just once. The sequencing sample was made of naive CD8+ T cells from blood, with Jurkat cell RNA spiked in. Specified subset: FACS-sorted CD8+CD4-CCR7+CD45RA+ naive T cells. These receptors were taken from a human donor in good health. Some libraries in this study had Jurkat cell RNA spiked in.

In this sample, this clonotype turned up many times. This sequence joins TRBV19 and TRBJ1-1; 12 bases agree with TRBD1. Unmatched junction bases numbered 4, after V lost 7 bases and J lost 4 bases. The CDR3 spans 14 residues. Germline CDR1 reads LNHDA; CDR2 reads SQIVND (reference sequence). DNA for the CDR3: TGTGCCAGTACCGGGACAGGGGGCCTCACTGAAGCTTTCTTT. Its translation is CASTGTGGLTEAFF.

This clonotype was detected many times. The chain carries TRBV27 and TRBJ2-7; 7 bases fit TRBD2. Unmatched junction bases numbered 6, after V lost 0 bases and J lost 4 bases. Germline assignment: CDR1 MNHEY and CDR2 SMNVEV (reference sequence). The CDR3 totals 15 residues. The CDR3 nucleotides are TGTGCCAGCAGTTTATCTGCTAGCGGCATTTACGAGCAGTACTTC. It codes for CASSLSASGIYEQYF.

A single count supports this clonotype. The rearrangement joins TRBV28 to TRBJ2-5, with 14 bases that match TRBD2. Germline CDR1 MDHEN, CDR2 SYDVKM. V shed 6 bases, J shed 5 bases, and the junction held 8 bases outside the gene matches. This CDR3 is 16 amino acids long. The CDR3 sequence is CASRGGGLAGVETQYF. The CDR3 bases are TGTGCCAGCAGGGGAGGGGGACTAGCGGGAGTGGAGACCCAGTACTTC.

This clonotype was detected ten times or more. V and J are TRBV29-1 and TRBJ1-1; D call uncertain. Germline CDR1 reads SQVTM; CDR2 reads ANQGSEA. The CDR3 runs 11 residues. Deletions cut 6 bases from V and 2 bases from J, with 7 bases between. The CDR3 region has the DNA TGCAGCGTAAGACTCAACACTGAAGCTTTCTTT. This gives the protein CSVRLNTEAFF. Combining the CDR3 with reference TRBV29-1 and TRBJ1-1 gives the whole variable domain SAVISQKPSRDICQRGTSLTIQCQVDSQVTMMFWYRQQPGQSLTLIATANQGSEATYESGFVIDKFPISRPNLTFSTLTVSNMSPEDSSIYLCSVRLNTEAFFGQGTRLTVV.

This clonotype has at least ten counts. This chain uses TRBV4-3 with TRBJ2-2; D is unclear. Germline values: CDR1 LGHNA, CDR2 YSLEER. The CDR3 extends over 13 amino acids. V was cut by 2 bases and J by 9 bases, with 10 bases left in between. The chain's CDR3 is CASSQMRPRELFF. The CDR3 DNA follows: TGCGCCAGCAGCCAAATGAGGCCCCGGGAGCTGTTTTTT.

Concerning this clonotype itself: It may be a read error: a sequence one base away is much more abundant. Likely a read error: the CDR3 ends without its conserved phenylalanine or tryptophan. This chain joins TRBV30 and TRBJ1-1; D possibly corresponds to TRBD1 (5 bases). Germline CDR1 is GTSNPN and CDR2 is SVGIG (reference sequence). Trimming took off 4 bases at V and 7 bases at J, with 16 bases between the two ends. CDR3 length equals 13 residues. DNA of the CDR3: TGTGCCTGGATTGGTGAGGGGCTTAATGAAGCTTTCTGT. Protein sequence: CAWIGEGLNEAFC.

This clonotype was counted ten times or more. The chain recombines TRBV24-1 with TRBJ2-2; D not certain. Germline-derived CDR1 and CDR2 are KGHDR and SFDVKD. The CDR3 spans 12 residues. Trimming removed 6 bases at V and 7 bases at J, with 8 bases between. The CDR3 reads CATSYARGELFF. The DNA for the CDR3 is TGTGCCACCAGTTATGCCCGCGGGGAGCTGTTTTTT.

This chain links TRBV12-3 or TRBV12-4 with TRBJ1-1; possibly TRBD1 for D (5 bases). This CDR3 comprises 14 residues. Trimming left V 7 bases short and J 4 bases short, with 16 bases between. The CDR3 spells CASTWTLRSTEAFF. CDR3 DNA sequence: TGTGCCAGCACCTGGACACTTAGGAGCACTGAAGCTTTCTTT.

Comments on this clonotype: A single base separates this from a much larger clone, so it may be a read error. The rearrangement links TRBV15 to TRBJ2-2; D is possibly TRBD2 (5 bases). The CDR3 covers 14 residues. CDR1 and CDR2 (germline): LNHNV, YYDKDF (reference sequence). CDR3: CATRDTINTGELLF. CDR3 nucleotides: TGTGCCACGAGGGATACAATCAACACCGGGGAGCTGCTTTTT.

In its sample, this clonotype was seen many times. The rearrangement joins TRBV19 to TRBJ2-5; 8 bases are shared with TRBD1. CDR1 and CDR2 (germline): LNHDA, SQIVND (reference sequence). Unmatched junction bases numbered 3, after V lost 3 bases and J lost 0 bases. CDR3 length: 15 amino acids. The CDR3 sequence: CASSMDRDYQETQYF. The CDR3 region has the DNA TGTGCCAGTAGTATGGACAGGGACTACCAAGAGACCCAGTACTTC.

This clonotype has ten or more counts. The V gene is TRBV6-5, the J gene TRBJ2-2; 14 positions match TRBD2. Germline lookup yields CDR1 MNHEY and CDR2 SVGAGI. The CDR3 is 17 amino acids. Germline trimming cut 0 bases from V and 6 bases from J; bases unmatched to any gene: 3. The CDR3 loop is CASSYSGLAGESGELFF. The CDR3 bases are TGTGCCAGCAGTTACTCGGGACTAGCGGGAGAATCCGGGGAGCTGTTTTTT.

Comment on this clonotype: One base away lies a much larger clone, so this may be a sequencing read error. The rearrangement joins TRBV7-9 to TRBJ2-1; D is perhaps TRBD2 (5 bases). The CDR3 contains 13 residues. Germline V lookup: CDR1 SEHNR, CDR2 FQNEAQ (reference sequence). V was shortened by 7 bases and J by 5 bases, with 12 bases between the two germline ends. The CDR3 is CASTGTEDNEQFF. In DNA, the CDR3 is TGTGCCAGCACGGGAACAGAAGACAATGAGCAGTTCTTC.

This clonotype was counted between two and nine times. Germline is not matched at one junction end, which may reflect a read error. The chain uses TRBV4-1 and TRBJ2-7; TRBD1 agrees at 8 bases. Germline loops: CDR1 MGHRA, CDR2 YSYEKL. The CDR3 has 14 amino acids. This chain's CDR3 is CASSQDRGLYEQCF. The CDR3 DNA is TGCGCCAGCAGCCAAGACAGGGGGCTCTACGAGCAGTGCTTC.

The sample holds many counts of this clonotype. The gene calls are TRBV6-2 or TRBV6-3 and TRBJ2-3; D unclear. CDR1 and CDR2 (germline): MNHEY, SVGEGT. CDR3 size: 14 residues. Trimming stripped 6 bases from V and 1 base from J, with 11 bases between. The CDR3 nucleotides are TGTGCCAGCAGCCTATCACGCGGCACAGATACGCAGTATTTT. Translating gives CASSLSRGTDTQYF.

This clonotype was seen repeatedly, ten times or more. The chain uses TRBV11-1 and TRBJ1-1; no reliable D call. V was shortened by 5 bases and J by 7 bases, with 11 bases between the two germline ends. CDR3 size: 12 residues. Germline CDR1 SGHAT, CDR2 FQDESV (reference sequence). The CDR3 is CASSPGVGEAFF. CDR3 coding DNA: TGTGCCAGCAGCCCCGGGGTAGGTGAAGCTTTCTTT.

At least ten counts were recorded for this clonotype. This chain connects TRBV7-9 to TRBJ1-5; perhaps TRBD1 as D (5 bases). Germline assignment: CDR1 SEHNR and CDR2 FQNEAQ (reference sequence). Trimming took off 4 bases at V and 11 bases at J, with 15 bases between the two ends. The CDR3 runs 13 residues. CDR3 nucleotides: TGTGCCAGCAGCTCGGACATCGTTATGGCCCAGCATTTT. Its translation: CASSSDIVMAQHF.

V is TRBV11-2 and J is TRBJ2-7, with no clear D. The V end lost 5 bases, the J end lost 3 bases, and 8 bases lay between the germline ends. Germline V gene data show CDR1 as SGHAT and CDR2 as FQNNGV. The CDR3 length is 12 residues. As DNA, the CDR3 is TGTGCCAGCAGCCCCACCTACTACGAGCAGTACTTC. This sequence encodes CASSPTYYEQYF.

V and J are TRBV30 and TRBJ2-3; 10 bases line up with TRBD2. Germline V lookup: CDR1 GTSNPN, CDR2 SVGIG (reference sequence). The ends lost 0 bases at V and 4 bases at J; junction bases unmatched: 7. CDR3 length: 16 residues. The CDR3 protein is CAWSVLSSGRADTQYF. DNA for the CDR3: TGTGCCTGGAGTGTACTCTCTAGCGGGAGAGCAGATACGCAGTATTTT. The entire variable domain, with the rest obtained from reference TRBV30 and TRBJ2-3, is as follows: SQTIHQWPATLVQPVGSPLSLECTVEGTSNPNLYWYRQAAGRGLQLLFYSVGIGQISSEVPQNLSASRPQDRQFILSSKKLLLSDSGFYLCAWSVLSSGRADTQYFGPGTRLTVL.

With respect to this clonotype: This may arise from a read error, as a much more abundant clone is one base away. Given the absence of the conserved phenylalanine or tryptophan at the CDR3 end, a read error is likely. CDR3 DNA: TGTGCCAGTAAAGTGGCCGTGGGGCAGGACGAGCAGTACCTC. The encoded protein is CASKVAVGQDEQYL. This chain uses TRBV19 with TRBJ2-7; a weak D match, TRBD1 (5 bases). The length of the CDR3 is 14 residues. V was trimmed by 7 bases and J by 5 bases, leaving 18 bases between them. CDR1 is LNHDA and CDR2 is SQIVND in the germline V gene (reference sequence).

The V and J genes are TRBV28 and TRBJ1-4; tentative D call: TRBD1 (5 bases). The CDR3 covers 15 residues. Germline CDR1 MDHEN, CDR2 SYDVKM. Trimming removed 5 bases at V and 0 bases at J, with 10 bases between. In DNA form, the CDR3 reads TGTGCCAGCAGTGTGGACACCGCAACTAATGAAAAACTGTTTTTT. The encoded protein is CASSVDTATNEKLFF. Full variable domain (missing parts from reference TRBV28 and TRBJ1-4): DVKVTQSSRYLVKRTGEKVFLECVQDMDHENMFWYRQDPGLGLRLIYFSYDVKMKEKGDIPEGYSVSREKKERFSLILESASTNQTSMYLCASSVDTATNEKLFFGSGTQLSVL.

This clonotype was seen a few times. The junction departs from germline at one end; a sequencing error may be responsible. The chain combines TRBV27 with TRBJ2-1; 11 bases are a match to TRBD2. This CDR3 is 16 amino acids long. Germline lookup yields CDR1 MNHEY and CDR2 SMNVEV (reference sequence). CDR3 in DNA: TGTGCCAGCAGTGAGCCGGGACTAGCGGCATACAATGGGCAGTTCTTC. Amino acids: CASSEPGLAAYNGQFF.

This clonotype was recorded once. Lacking the conserved final phenylalanine or tryptophan, this CDR3 likely reflects a read error. The chain recombines TRBV4-1 with TRBJ1-1, with D perhaps TRBD1 (6 bases). The CDR3 consists of 17 residues. V dropped 3 bases and J dropped 1 base, with 18 bases sitting between them. Germline lookup yields CDR1 MGHRA and CDR2 YSYEKL. DNA for the CDR3: TGCGCCAGCAGCCAGGTTGTAAGGGGGAGGGGGAACACTGAAGCTTTCTCT. This codes for CASSQVVRGRGNTEAFS.

The table lists this clonotype with many counts. V gene TRBV4-1 combines with J gene TRBJ2-7, with 7 bases lining up with TRBD1. The CDR3 has 16 amino acids. The junction had 7 bases not matched to a gene; V was cut back by 2 bases and J by 0 bases. Germline V CDR1 and CDR2: MGHRA, YSYEKL. CDR3 loop: CASSQTATGSSYEQYF. The CDR3 nucleotides read TGCGCCAGCAGCCAAACCGCGACAGGGTCCTCCTACGAGCAGTACTTC.